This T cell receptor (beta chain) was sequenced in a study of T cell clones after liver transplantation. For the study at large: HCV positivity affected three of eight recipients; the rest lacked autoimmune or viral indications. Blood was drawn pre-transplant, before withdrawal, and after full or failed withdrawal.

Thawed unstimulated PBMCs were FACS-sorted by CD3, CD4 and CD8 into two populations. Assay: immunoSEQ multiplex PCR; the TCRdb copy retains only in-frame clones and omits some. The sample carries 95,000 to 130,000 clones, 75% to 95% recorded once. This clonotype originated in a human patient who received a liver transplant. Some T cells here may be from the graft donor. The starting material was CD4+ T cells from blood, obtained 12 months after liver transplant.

CDR3 DNA: TGTGCCAGCAGCCCGGGACTCCACTACAATGAGCAGTTCTTC. This gives the protein CASSPGLHYNEQFF. This rearrangement joins TRBV6-6 to TRBJ2-1, with D possibly being TRBD2 (6 bases). The germline gives CDR1 MNHNY, CDR2 SVGAGI (reference sequence). V lost 6 bases to trimming and J lost 3 bases, with 12 bases between them. The CDR3 covers 14 residues.